This paragraph reports one TCR beta chain. Amplified TCR beta CDR3 regions came from RNA transcripts. HTBI primers were the set used in a first-round RT-PCR of the TCR CDR3. TCRdb used MiXCR to reprocess the multiplex PCR reads, holding one entry per CDR3 protein. The table includes about 640,000 distinct CDR3 sequences, about 14% detected once. This entry belongs to a study of T cells in Graves' hyperthyroidism and ophthalmopathy. Background on the study: Before any treatment, at initial diagnosis, peripheral blood was collected.

Duration under 3 months, a NOSPECS grade of at least 4, and a Clinical Activity Score of at least 3 characterized the ophthalmopathy patients. Trimming took off 3 bases at V and 4 bases at J, with 19 bases between the two ends. There are 16 residues in the CDR3. The V gene's germline CDR1 is DFQATT and CDR2 SNEGSKA (reference sequence). The clonotype comes from a woman in her forties or fifties with Graves' ophthalmopathy. The chain carries TRBV20-1 and TRBJ1-3; D unresolved. The sample was blood. The chain's CDR3 is CSASPLRAGIGNTIYF. CDR3 DNA: TGCAGTGCTAGCCCTCTTCGCGCGGGGATCGGAAACACCATATATTTT.